This T cell receptor (beta chain) was observed in a study of T cell responses to AZD1222 COVID-19 vaccine. Study-wide results and limits: As reported, nearly half of all spike-specific TCRs target variant regions that are unmutated.

Only in-frame clones appear in the TCRdb table, and some are missing; sequencing was by immunoSEQ multiplex PCR. The table lists 120,000 to 150,000 clones, 89% of them singletons, with 2.9% in the top ten. V lost 1 base and J lost 8; bases outside the gene matches: 7. Germline CDR1 SGHVS, CDR2 FQNEAQ. The CDR3 runs to 16 residues. Remarks on this clone: Antigen specificity is unknown.

Specimen: peripheral blood, collected on day 0 of AZD1222 vaccination. This chain links TRBV7-8 with TRBJ2-1; TRBD2 aligns across 11 bases. The source is an adult in good health. CDR3 residues: CASSLVFGTSGYEQFF. CDR3 DNA: TGTGCCAGCAGCTTAGTATTTGGGACTAGCGGTTATGAGCAGTTCTTC.